The 20 T cell receptor beta chains in this list originate from one sample, sequenced in a study of T cells in Graves' hyperthyroidism and ophthalmopathy. Amplified TCR beta CDR3 regions derived from RNA transcripts. Initially, a first-round RT-PCR of the TCR CDR3 employed the HTBI primer set. TCRdb used MiXCR to reprocess the multiplex PCR reads, holding one entry per CDR3 protein. The table records 650,000 to 850,000 distinct CDR3 sequences, 15% to 20% of them present only once. Sequencing was performed on blood. Receptors were obtained from a woman aged 45-65 years with Graves' hyperthyroidism that later progressed to Graves' ophthalmopathy.

V is TRBV7-9 and J is TRBJ1-2, with 7 bases matching TRBD1. CDR1 SEHNR and CDR2 FQNEAQ come from the germline V gene (reference sequence). Trimming at V came to 3 bases and at J to 4 bases, leaving 8 bases not matched to a gene. The CDR3 is 15 residues long. In DNA, the CDR3 is TGTGCCAGCAGCTTTGGGGAAGGGACAGCCTATGGCTACACCTTC. Its translation: CASSFGEGTAYGYTF. The complete variable domain, with remaining parts taken from reference TRBV7-9 and TRBJ1-2, reads DTGVSQNPRHKITKRGQNVTFRCDPISEHNRLYWYRQTLGQGPEFLTYFQNEAQLEKSRLLSDRFSAERPKGSFSTLEIQRTEQGDSAMYLCASSFGEGTAYGYTFGSGTRLTVV.

This clonotype was picked up many times. The chain employs TRBV11-2 and TRBJ2-1; D is perhaps TRBD1 (5 bases). V shed 2 bases and J shed 3 bases, with 14 bases lying between them. The CDR3 totals 16 residues. Germline-derived CDR1 and CDR2 are SGHAT and FQNNGV. The chain's CDR3 is CASSLTPQGIYNEQFF. Here the CDR3 DNA reads TGTGCCAGCAGCTTAACCCCCCAGGGTATCTACAATGAGCAGTTCTTC.

Only a few counts were recorded for this clonotype. V gene TRBV5-4 combines with J gene TRBJ1-2; a weak D match, TRBD1 (6 bases). Germline loops: CDR1 SGHNT, CDR2 YYREEE (reference sequence). This CDR3 is 15 amino acids long. The V and J ends lost 5 bases and 2 bases respectively, with 16 bases between them. CDR3 in amino acids: CASRNRGTGNYGYTF. Written as DNA, the CDR3 is TGTGCCAGCAGGAATAGGGGAACAGGGAACTATGGCTACACCTTC.

In its sample, this clonotype was seen many times. The chain has TRBV4-1 and TRBJ2-3, with 9 bases matching TRBD1. The germline V gene has CDR1 MGHRA and CDR2 YSYEKL. This CDR3 spans 14 amino acids. V was clipped by 2 bases and J by 6 bases; unmatched bases: 3. CDR3 sequence reads: CASSQRQGVDTQYF. CDR3 bases: TGCGCCAGCAGCCAACGACAGGGGGTGGATACGCAGTATTTT.

This chain uses TRBV10-3 with TRBJ1-5; D is ambiguous. Germline lookup yields CDR1 ENHRY and CDR2 SYGVKD. The ends were cut back, 4 bases at V and 0 bases at J, with 7 bases in the middle. The CDR3 spans 14 residues. The CDR3 region has the DNA TGTGCCATCAGTGTTTCCCGTAGCAATCAGCCCCAGCATTTT. Its protein product is CAISVSRSNQPQHF.

This clonotype appeared many times. The chain uses TRBV27 and TRBJ2-1; no firm D call. CDR3 length: 14 amino acids. Germline CDR1 MNHEY, CDR2 SMNVEV (reference sequence). Trimming removed 5 bases at V and 8 bases at J, with 16 bases between. CDR3 coding DNA: TGTGCCAGCAGTCCCAGCCCGGCCGGCTATGAGCAGTTCTTC. It codes for CASSPSPAGYEQFF.

The gene calls are TRBV10-1 and TRBJ2-3; no reliable D call. The CDR3 sequence is 15 residues long. With 2 bases removed from V and 4 bases from J, the gap between germline ends came to 13 bases. Germline CDR1 is WNHNN and CDR2 is SYGVQD (reference sequence). The CDR3 DNA reads as TGCGCCAGCAGTGAGACGGTAGGGTCCTCAGATACGCAGTATTTT. This sequence encodes CASSETVGSSDTQYF.

This clonotype was picked up one time. The chain recombines TRBV11-2 with TRBJ1-1, with TRBD1 matching 12 bases. The CDR3 is 15 amino acids. With 4 bases clipped from V and 8 bases from J, the junction kept 8 bases outside the gene matches. From germline, CDR1 is SGHAT and CDR2 FQNNGV. The CDR3 DNA reads TGTGCCAGCAGCTGGGGGACAGGGGGCGTTAGGGAAGCTTTCTTT. Protein sequence: CASSWGTGGVREAFF.

The chain joins TRBV12-3 or TRBV12-4 to TRBJ1-4, with D hard to call. The V end lost 2 bases, the J end lost 5 bases, and 3 bases lay between the germline ends. CDR3 size: 12 residues. Here the CDR3 reads CASSLSNEKLFF. CDR3 sequence (DNA): TGTGCCAGCAGTTTATCAAATGAAAAACTGTTTTTT.

For this clonotype: A much larger clone lies one base from this, so it may be a read error. This chain uses TRBV27 with TRBJ1-1, with 7 bases fitting TRBD1. Trimming cost V 6 bases and J 11 bases; bases outside gene matches: 21. Germline CDR1 reads MNHEY; CDR2 reads SMNVEV (reference sequence). The CDR3 loop spans 16 amino acids. The DNA of the CDR3 is TGTGCCAGCAGCGGGTCGCCCGGGACAGTGATGATCAGCGCTTTCTTT. Translating gives CASSGSPGTVMISAFF.

This clonotype was recorded a few times. This chain connects TRBV6-1 to TRBJ1-6; 7 bases map to TRBD1. The trim removed 6 bases at V and 6 bases at J, leaving 11 bases unmatched. The CDR3 is 16 residues long. Germline-derived CDR1 and CDR2 are MNHNS and SASEGT. CDR3 nucleotide sequence: TGTGCCAGCAGGATTCAACAGGGGCGCCGTAATTCACCCCTCCACTTT. Amino acids: CASRIQQGRRNSPLHF.

The chain has TRBV18 and TRBJ2-2; D gene uncertain. The CDR3 is 14 amino acids. CDR1 and CDR2 from the germline V gene are KGHSH and LQKENI. V lost 3 bases to trimming and J lost 8 bases, with 13 bases between them. The CDR3 here is CASSPTDEQGELFF. CDR3 bases: TGTGCCAGCTCACCCACAGATGAACAGGGGGAGCTGTTTTTT.

This clonotype has at least ten counts. The chain links TRBV3-1 to TRBJ1-1; tentative D call: TRBD1 (5 bases). The V gene's germline CDR1 is LGHDT and CDR2 YNNKEL (reference sequence). The CDR3 is 15 residues long. V lost 1 base, J lost 11 bases, and 20 bases lay in between. CDR3 loop: CASSQARASLGAAFF. The CDR3 nucleotides read TGTGCCAGCAGCCAAGCTAGGGCATCTTTAGGGGCGGCTTTCTTT.

The chain uses TRBV12-3 or TRBV12-4 and TRBJ2-2; tentatively, D is TRBD1 (6 bases). The CDR3 has 14 residues. The ends were cut back, 1 base at V and 6 bases at J, with 9 bases in the middle. Written as DNA, the CDR3 is TGTGCCAGCAGTTTAGTTACAGGGCCCGGGGAGCTGTTTTTT. Protein: CASSLVTGPGELFF.

This clonotype was detected ten times or more. This sequence joins TRBV6-5 and TRBJ2-7; TRBD1 matches at 7 bases. V shed 0 bases and J 0 bases; nucleotides not matched to a gene: 2. Germline lookup yields CDR1 MNHEY and CDR2 SVGAGI. The length of the CDR3 is 15 residues. The CDR3 nucleotides read TGTGCCAGCAGTTACTCCCGGGACAGCTCCTACGAGCAGTACTTC. Translating it yields CASSYSRDSSYEQYF.

On this clonotype: A much more abundant neighbour one base away suggests this may be a read error. The chain uses TRBV3-1 and TRBJ2-3, with D possibly matching TRBD2 (5 bases). The germline gives CDR1 LGHDT, CDR2 YNNKEL (reference sequence). The CDR3 contains 11 residues. The CDR3 reads CVSSQEGGQYF. The CDR3 DNA follows: TGTGTCAGCAGCCAAGAAGGAGGGCAGTATTTT.

The V gene is TRBV7-2, the J gene TRBJ2-7; 7 bases line up with TRBD1. Germline CDR1 is SGHTA and CDR2 is FQGNSA. The CDR3 runs 17 residues. With V trimmed by 5 bases and J by 8 bases, 21 bases remained unmatched. CDR3 amino acids: CASSASPSGTAYWKQYF. As DNA, the CDR3 is TGTGCCAGCAGCGCTTCTCCCTCCGGGACAGCCTACTGGAAGCAGTACTTC.

Concerning this clonotype: This may be a read error: a much more frequent sequence differs by one nucleotide. The chain combines TRBV7-2 with TRBJ2-5, with D perhaps being TRBD1 or TRBD2 (5 bases each). The CDR3 runs 17 residues. CDR1 is SGHTA and CDR2 is FQGNSA in the germline V gene. This CDR3 reads CASSLVFSMRDQETQCF. The CDR3, as DNA: TGTGCCAGCAGCTTAGTTTTCTCTATGAGGGACCAAGAGACCCAGTGCTTC.

For this clonotype: This clone may be a read error of a much larger clone one base away. The chain is built from TRBV7-2 and TRBJ1-4; weak D call: TRBD1 (6 bases). Deletions cut 8 bases from V and 11 bases from J, with 21 bases between. The germline gives CDR1 SGHTA, CDR2 FQGNSA. The CDR3 covers 14 residues. The CDR3 sequence: CASHPWGAGDKLFF. CDR3 DNA: TGTGCCAGCCACCCATGGGGGGCAGGGGATAAACTGTTTTTT. Based on the CDR3 plus reference TRBV7-2 and TRBJ1-4, the full variable domain is GAGVSQSPSNKVTEKGKDVELRCDPISGHTALYWYRQSLGQGLEFLIYFQGNSAPDKSGLPSDRFSAERTGGSVSTLTIQRTQQEDSAVYLCASHPWGAGDKLFFGSGTQLSVL.

This clonotype appeared once. J is TRBJ1-1 and V is TRBV25-1; the match to TRBD1 covers 11 bases. The trim removed 6 bases at V and 3 bases at J, leaving 6 bases unmatched. The germline V gene encodes CDR1 MGHDK and CDR2 SYGVNS. The CDR3 extends over 15 amino acids. CDR3 sequence (DNA): TGTGCCAGCAGGGTTCCGGGACAGGGGGACACTGAAGCTTTCTTT. Its protein is CASRVPGQGDTEAFF.